This T cell receptor beta chain originates from a study of T cells after yellow fever vaccination (dated by TCRdb to the late 2010s). In the study overall: The SMART-Seq v4 Ultra Low Input RNA kit was used to prepare libraries from fractions with low cell numbers. Bulk TCR alpha and beta repertoires were sequenced longitudinally to track T-cell clones before and after primary and booster YFV17D yellow fever vaccination. The cohort comprised two healthy male donors, one aged 18 to 30 and one aged 30 to 40 years. Bulk PBMC replicates and cell subsets were isolated from blood drawn at multiple timepoints before and after both primary and secondary immunization. Points the paper makes about the study in general: Because the study included only two donors, the extent to which the findings can be generalized is limited. Most clones expanded after primary vaccination (approximately 96% of CD4 and approximately 86% of CD8) were re-detected after the booster, suggesting that broad memory maintenance occurred. Computational filtering was needed because FACS-sorted repertoires could contain abundant contaminating clonotypes from the bulk population. A small share of clonotypes was detected in both CD4 and CD8 compartments, with the overlap likely arising from convergent recombination. The secondary T-cell response was found to be weaker but faster than the primary response, with a peak reached on day 5 rather than on day 15.

The germline V gene (reference sequence) sets CDR1 to LGHDT and CDR2 to YNNKEL. Taken from cysteine to phenylalanine, the CDR3 has 14 residues. The CDR3 DNA has 42 bases and is translated from base 1. V and J are truncated by 4 bases and 2 bases respectively, leaving an intervening sequence of 6 bases. This clonotype has just a few counts. Its antigen specificity is not known. The input lacks base qualities; no much larger clone sits a single base away. Data came from an Illumina NovaSeq 6000. Synthesis of TCR cDNA relied on 5'RACE template switching, a step that introduced a universal primer site along with unique molecular identifiers. Priming for cDNA synthesis came from both the TCR alpha and TCR beta constant segments. Library amplification involved two PCR steps, and the second step added sample barcodes and sequencing adapters. Libraries were sequenced on Illumina HiSeq 2500 (2x100 bp) or NovaSeq (2x150 bp). In the original analysis: Demultiplexing of reads and collapsing into UMI consensus sequences were performed with MIGEC, and V(D)J alignment was carried out with MiXCR. Using edgeR on replicate PBMC samples, clonotypes were called vaccine-responding if FDR was below 0.01 and the log2 fold change was above 5 up to day 15. Each bulk clonotype received a CD4 or CD8 identity based on whether the sequenced CD4 or CD8 repertoire contained that clonotype at higher abundance. TCRdb itself trimmed the public reads at Q25 with fastp, ran MiXCR and retained productive beta chains. Merged by CDR3 protein, the rows form single entries marked with the most common genes and DNA. The V and J calls shown here were made by TCRdb, not taken from the authors' results. The sample contains some 300,000 distinct CDR3 sequences, approximately 8% of them found a single time. The ten largest clonotypes hold about 3.7% of the sample.

The treatment or condition label, read with the paper, signifies: live attenuated yellow fever vaccine strain. PBMCs were isolated from peripheral blood using a standard Ficoll-Paque protocol. Dynabeads CD4 and CD8 positive selection kits were used to isolate CD4 and CD8 T-cell fractions. RNA was extracted with TriZol from bulk PBMCs, CD4 and CD8 fractions, and dextramer-positive and dextramer-negative fractions. The chain couples TRBV3-1 to TRBJ1-6; the D gene is unclear. This specimen was CD4+ T cells sorted from PBMCs, taken 5 days after the yellow fever booster vaccination. This clonotype originated in a man younger than 35 who received the YFV17D yellow fever vaccine. The CDR3 amino acid sequence is: CASSRTAYNSPLHF. The sequenced DNA is TGTGCCAGCAGCCGGACGGCCTATAATTCACCCCTCCACTTT.